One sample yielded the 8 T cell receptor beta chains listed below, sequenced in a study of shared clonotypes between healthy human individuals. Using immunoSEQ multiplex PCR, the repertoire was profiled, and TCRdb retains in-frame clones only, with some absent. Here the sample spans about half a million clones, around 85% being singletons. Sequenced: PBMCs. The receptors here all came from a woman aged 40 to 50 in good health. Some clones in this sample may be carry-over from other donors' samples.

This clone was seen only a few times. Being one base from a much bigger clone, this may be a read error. The CDR3 sequence: CASSRGVSSNQPQHF. The CDR3 DNA sequence: TGTGCCAGTAGCCGAGGCGTATCTAGCAATCAGCCCCAGCATTTT. The chain is built from TRBV19 and TRBJ1-5; D remains ambiguous. Germline CDR1 and CDR2: LNHDA and SQIVND (reference sequence). The CDR3 contains 15 residues. V gave up 6 bases and J gave up 0 bases, with 12 bases separating them.

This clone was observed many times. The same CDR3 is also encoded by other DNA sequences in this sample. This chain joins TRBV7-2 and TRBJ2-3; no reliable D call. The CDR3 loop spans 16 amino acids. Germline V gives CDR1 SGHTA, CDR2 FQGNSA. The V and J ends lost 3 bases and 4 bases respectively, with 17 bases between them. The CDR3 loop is CASSFGRLGLADTQYF. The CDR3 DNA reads TGTGCCAGCAGCTTCGGCAGACTCGGCCTTGCAGATACGCAGTATTTT.

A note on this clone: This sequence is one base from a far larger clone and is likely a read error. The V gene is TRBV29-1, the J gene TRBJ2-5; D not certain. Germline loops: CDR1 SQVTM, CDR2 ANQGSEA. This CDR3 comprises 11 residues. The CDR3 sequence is CSVVEQGTQYF. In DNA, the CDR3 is TGCAGCGTTGTTGAGCAAGGGACCCAGTACTTC.

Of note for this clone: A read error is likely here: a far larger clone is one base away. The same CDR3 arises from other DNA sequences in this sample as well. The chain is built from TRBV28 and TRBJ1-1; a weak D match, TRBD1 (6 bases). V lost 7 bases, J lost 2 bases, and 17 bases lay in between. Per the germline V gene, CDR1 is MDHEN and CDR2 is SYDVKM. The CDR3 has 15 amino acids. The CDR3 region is CASTTPGGINTEAFF. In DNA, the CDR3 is TGTGCCAGCACCACCCCGGGGGGCATAAACACTGAAGCTTTCTTT. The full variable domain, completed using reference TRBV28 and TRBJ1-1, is DVKVTQSSRYLVKRTGEKVFLECVQDMDHENMFWYRQDPGLGLRLIYFSYDVKMKEKGDIPEGYSVSREKKERFSLILESASTNQTSMYLCASTTPGGINTEAFFGQGTRLTVV.

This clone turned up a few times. CDR3 amino acids: CASSQPFGGKNYGYTF. In DNA, the CDR3 is TGCGCCAGCAGCCAGCCTTTCGGAGGGAAGAACTATGGCTACACCTTC. The J gene is TRBJ1-2, the V gene TRBV4-1; D gene ambiguous. The CDR3 extends over 16 amino acids. Per germline, CDR1 MGHRA and CDR2 YSYEKL. The V end was cut by 3 bases, the J end by 2 bases, with 16 bases between.

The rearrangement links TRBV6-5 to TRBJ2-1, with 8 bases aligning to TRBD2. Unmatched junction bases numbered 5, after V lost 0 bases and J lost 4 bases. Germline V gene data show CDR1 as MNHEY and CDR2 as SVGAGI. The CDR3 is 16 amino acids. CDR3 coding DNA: TGTGCCAGCAGTTACTCACTAGCGGAGGGGTACAATGAGCAGTTCTTC. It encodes CASSYSLAEGYNEQFF.

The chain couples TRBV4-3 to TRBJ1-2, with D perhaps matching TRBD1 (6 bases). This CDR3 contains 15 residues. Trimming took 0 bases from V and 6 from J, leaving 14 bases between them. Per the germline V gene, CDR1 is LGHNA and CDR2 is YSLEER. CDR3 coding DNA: TGCGCCAGCAGCCAAGATAATTACAGGGTAAATGGCTACACCTTC. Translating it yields CASSQDNYRVNGYTF.

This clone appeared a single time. CDR3 in amino acids: CASSLQGDQPQHF. The CDR3 bases are TGTGCCAGCAGCTTACAGGGGGATCAGCCCCAGCATTTT. The chain combines TRBV11-1 with TRBJ1-5, with 7 bases aligning to TRBD1. The CDR3 runs 13 residues. Germline CDR1 SGHAT, CDR2 FQDESV (reference sequence). The trim removed 2 bases at V and 5 bases at J, leaving 0 bases unmatched.